Detailed here is one T cell receptor (beta chain). The antigen it recognizes is unknown. It has no much larger one-base neighbor in the sample; base qualities were not kept. Repertoires were sampled repeatedly over the course of chemoradiotherapy, so clonal expansion could be followed in the tumor microenvironment. Libraries were prepared through the immunoSEQ multiplex PCR assay. TCRdb provides this immuneACCESS table in a form limited to in-frame rearrangements. Some clones are lacking; in checked studies, under half of them reflect an unresolved V gene, and why the rest are absent is not known. The sample records 14,000 or so clones, about 70% of which are singletons. The top ten clonotypes cover roughly 10% of the sample. From V the trimming removes 4 bases and from J it removes 0 bases, while the gene matches leave 4 bases of the junction unaccounted for. According to the germline V gene, CDR1 reads ENHRY and CDR2 reads SYGVKD. Counted from cysteine to phenylalanine, this CDR3 has 17 amino acids. CDR3 DNA is the only sequence kept; it has 51 bases, read in frame from the first base.

This sample was taken from a study of chemoradiotherapy in HPV16-positive cancers (dated by TCRdb to 2022 to 2024). For the wider study: Functional T-cell assays on cells from a couple of HPV16-positive patients defined candidate HPV-specific T-cell clones and common TCR motifs. The study asked whether T-cell immunity against the HPV oncoproteins E6 and E7 changes during chemoradiotherapy and whether it affects survival. The candidate HPV-specific TCRs and motifs were subsequently tracked in TCR repertoires obtained from fewer than 95 patients with HPV-related cancers. Summary of the overall study and its limitations: Improved recurrence-free survival in HPV16-positive patients was associated with expansion of HPV-responsive T cells during chemoradiotherapy. Expansion of candidate HPV-specific clones and E7-related TCR motifs was observed in the tumor microenvironment during treatment, whereas no such expansion was observed for non-HPV-specific T cells. The functional definition of HPV-specific T cells was derived from only a couple of HPV16-positive patients, and the survival association was reported for HPV16-positive patients.

The receptor was isolated from a human donor with HPV-associated anogenital cancer. This specimen was collected from a patient who underwent chemoradiotherapy. The chain couples TRBV10-3 to TRBJ2-7, with 15 bases matching TRBD2. Here the CDR3 is given as CAISGGLAGGPSYEQYF. The DNA sequence is as follows: TGTGCCATCAGTGGGGGACTAGCGGGAGGTCCCTCCTACGAGCAGTACTTC.